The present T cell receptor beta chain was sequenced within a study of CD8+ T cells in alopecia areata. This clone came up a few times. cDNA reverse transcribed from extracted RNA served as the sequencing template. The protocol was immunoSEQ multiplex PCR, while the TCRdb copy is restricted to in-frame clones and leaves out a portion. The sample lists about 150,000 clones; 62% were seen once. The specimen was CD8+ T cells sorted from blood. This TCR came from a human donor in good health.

CDR3 amino acids: CASSPQTSGSTDTQYF. CDR3 in DNA: TGTGCCAGCAGCCCACAGACTAGCGGGAGCACAGATACGCAGTATTTT. The rearrangement uses TRBV13 and TRBJ2-3; 10 bases match TRBD2. Per germline, CDR1 PRHDT and CDR2 FYEKMQ (reference sequence). The CDR3 length is 16 residues. V was clipped by 5 bases and J by 0 bases; unmatched bases: 5. Looking up the rest from reference TRBV13 and TRBJ2-3 gives the full variable domain: AAGVIQSPRHLIKEKRETATLKCYPIPRHDTVYWYQQGPGQDPQFLISFYEKMQSDKGSIPDRFSAQQFSDYHSELNMSSLELGDSALYFCASSPQTSGSTDTQYFGPGTRLTVL.